This TCR beta chain came from a study of cytotoxic CD8 clonotypes in ibrutinib-treated CLL. Data came from immunoSEQ multiplex PCR; TCRdb stores just in-frame clones and leaves some out. Of roughly 30,000 clones listed, 60% to 85% are singletons. This TCR derives from a human donor with chronic lymphocytic leukemia. The input for sequencing was PBMCs, taken after 36 months of ibrutinib treatment.

The DNA of the CDR3 is TGTGCCAGCTCAACAGGGAGCTCCTATAATTCACCCCTCCACTTT. Translating it yields CASSTGSSYNSPLHF. V and J are TRBV18 and TRBJ1-6; tentative D call: TRBD1 (6 bases). This CDR3 is 15 amino acids long. The ends were cut back, 5 bases at V and 0 bases at J, with 8 bases in the middle. CDR1 and CDR2 from the germline V gene are KGHSH and LQKENI. The full variable domain, completed using reference TRBV18 and TRBJ1-6, is NAGVMQNPRHLVRRRGQEARLRCSPMKGHSHVYWYRQLPEEGLKFMVYLQKENIIDESGMPKERFSAEFPKEGPSILRIQQVVRGDSAAYFCASSTGSSYNSPLHFGNGTRLTVT.